This T cell receptor beta chain was captured by sequencing in a study of T-cell reconstitution after alpha-beta-depleted transplantation in children. The CDR3 is 14 residues long. Trimming took 6 bases from V and 6 from J; bases not matched to a gene: 9. Germline V gene lookup returns CDR1 MNHNS and CDR2 SASEGT. Construction of the TCRbeta library involved unique molecular identifiers. A single record per CDR3 protein comes from TCRdb applying MiXCR to the PCR reads. The repertoire holds around 300,000 distinct CDR3 sequences, with approximately 23% as singletons. This TCR was recovered from a male patient between 10 and 17 years old who had a stem cell transplant for acute lymphoblastic leukemia, so the T cells may come from the graft donor. The input for sequencing was PBMCs, mostly from graft donor cells, taken 180 days after TCRalphabeta/CD19-depleted stem cell transplant. The rearrangement joins TRBV6-1 to TRBJ2-3, with 7 bases aligning to TRBD1. The CDR3 reads CASRLTGAIDTQYF. CDR3 bases: TGTGCCAGCAGACTCACAGGGGCGATCGATACGCAGTATTTT.